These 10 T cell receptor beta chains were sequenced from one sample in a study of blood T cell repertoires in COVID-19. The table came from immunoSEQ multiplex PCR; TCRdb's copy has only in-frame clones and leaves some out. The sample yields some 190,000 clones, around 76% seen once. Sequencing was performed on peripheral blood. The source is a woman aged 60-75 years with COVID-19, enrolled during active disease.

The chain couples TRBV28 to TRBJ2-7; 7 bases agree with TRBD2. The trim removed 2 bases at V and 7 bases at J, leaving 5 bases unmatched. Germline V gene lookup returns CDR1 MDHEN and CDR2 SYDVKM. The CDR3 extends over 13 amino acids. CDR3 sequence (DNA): TGTGCCAGCAGTTTAGGGGGAGGGCGTGAGCAGTACTTC. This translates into CASSLGGGREQYF.

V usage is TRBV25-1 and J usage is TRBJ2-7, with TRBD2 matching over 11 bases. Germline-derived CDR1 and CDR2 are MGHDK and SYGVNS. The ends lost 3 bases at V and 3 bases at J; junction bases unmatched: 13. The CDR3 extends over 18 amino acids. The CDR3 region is CASSDATSGNTVDYEQYF. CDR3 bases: TGTGCCAGCAGTGATGCGACTAGCGGGAATACAGTTGACTACGAGCAGTACTTC.

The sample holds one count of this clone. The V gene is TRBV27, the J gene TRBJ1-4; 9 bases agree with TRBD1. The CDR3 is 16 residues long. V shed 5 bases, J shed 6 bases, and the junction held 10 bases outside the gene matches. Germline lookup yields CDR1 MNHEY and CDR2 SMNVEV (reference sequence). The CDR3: CASSQNTGTGYEKLFF. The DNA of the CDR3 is TGTGCCAGCAGTCAAAACACAGGGACAGGGTATGAAAAACTGTTTTTT.

This chain's CDR3 is CASSQPAGSGYTF. The CDR3, as DNA: TGTGCCAGCAGCCAGCCGGCAGGGTCTGGCTACACCTTC. The chain is built from TRBV7-8 and TRBJ1-2, with D tentatively TRBD1 (5 bases). The germline V gene encodes CDR1 SGHVS and CDR2 FQNEAQ. The CDR3 spans 13 residues. V was trimmed by 5 bases and J by 7 bases, leaving 14 bases between them.

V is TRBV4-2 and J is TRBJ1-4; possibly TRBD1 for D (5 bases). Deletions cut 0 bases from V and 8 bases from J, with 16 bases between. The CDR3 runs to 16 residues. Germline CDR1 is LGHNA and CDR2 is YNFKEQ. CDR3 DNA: TGTGCCAGCAGCCAAGAGTGGGGCAGGGAAGACGAAAAACTGTTTTTT. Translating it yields CASSQEWGREDEKLFF.

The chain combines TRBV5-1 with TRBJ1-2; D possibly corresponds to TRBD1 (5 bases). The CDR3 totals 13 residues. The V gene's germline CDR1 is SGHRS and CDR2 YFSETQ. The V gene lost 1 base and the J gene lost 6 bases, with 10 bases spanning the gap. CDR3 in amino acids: CASSLQGGDGYTF. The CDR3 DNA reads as TGCGCCAGCAGCTTGCAGGGAGGGGATGGCTACACCTTC.

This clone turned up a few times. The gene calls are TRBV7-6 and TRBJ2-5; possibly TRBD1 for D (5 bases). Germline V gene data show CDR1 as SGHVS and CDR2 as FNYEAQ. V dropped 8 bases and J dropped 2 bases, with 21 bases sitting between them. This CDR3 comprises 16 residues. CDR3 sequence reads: CASGPRHQGFQETQYF. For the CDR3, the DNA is TGTGCCAGCGGCCCTAGGCATCAGGGATTTCAAGAGACCCAGTACTTC.

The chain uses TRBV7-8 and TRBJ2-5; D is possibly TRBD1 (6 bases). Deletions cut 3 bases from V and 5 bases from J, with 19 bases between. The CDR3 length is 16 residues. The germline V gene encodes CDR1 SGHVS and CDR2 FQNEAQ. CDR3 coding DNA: TGTGCCAGCAGCTTGGGGACAATAAATGGGGTGGAGACCCAGTACTTC. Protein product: CASSLGTINGVETQYF.

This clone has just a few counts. CDR3 DNA sequence: TGTGCCAGCTCACCTCTAAGCGATCAGCCCCAGCATTTT. It encodes CASSPLSDQPQHF. This chain connects TRBV18 to TRBJ1-5; D is undetermined. Trimming left V 3 bases short and J 5 bases short, with 8 bases between. The CDR3 loop spans 13 amino acids. The germline V gene encodes CDR1 KGHSH and CDR2 LQKENI.

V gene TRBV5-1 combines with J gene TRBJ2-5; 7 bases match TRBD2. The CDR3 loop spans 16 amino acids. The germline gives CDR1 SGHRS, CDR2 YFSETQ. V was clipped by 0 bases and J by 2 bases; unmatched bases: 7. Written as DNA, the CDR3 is TGCGCCAGCAGCTTGGAGCCGGGGGGAAGGCAAGAGACCCAGTACTTC. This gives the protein CASSLEPGGRQETQYF.